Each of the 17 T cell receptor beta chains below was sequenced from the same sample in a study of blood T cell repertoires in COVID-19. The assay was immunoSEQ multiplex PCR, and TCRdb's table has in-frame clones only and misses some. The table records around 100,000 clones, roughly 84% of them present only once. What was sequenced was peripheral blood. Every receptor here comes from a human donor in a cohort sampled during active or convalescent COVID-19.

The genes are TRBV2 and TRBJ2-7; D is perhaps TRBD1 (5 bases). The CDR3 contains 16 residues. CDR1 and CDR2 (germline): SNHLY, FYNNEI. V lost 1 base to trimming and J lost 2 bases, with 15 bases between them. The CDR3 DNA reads TGTGCCAGCAGTGAAGTGGGGATGTGGGGCCCCTACGAGCAGTACTTC. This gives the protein CASSEVGMWGPYEQYF.

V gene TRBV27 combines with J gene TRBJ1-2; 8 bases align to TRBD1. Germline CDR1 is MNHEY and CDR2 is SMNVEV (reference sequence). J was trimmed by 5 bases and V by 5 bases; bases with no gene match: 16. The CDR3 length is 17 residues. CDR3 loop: CASSPLSRDRREYGYTF. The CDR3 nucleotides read TGTGCCAGCAGTCCCCTTTCTCGGGACAGGAGAGAATATGGCTACACCTTC.

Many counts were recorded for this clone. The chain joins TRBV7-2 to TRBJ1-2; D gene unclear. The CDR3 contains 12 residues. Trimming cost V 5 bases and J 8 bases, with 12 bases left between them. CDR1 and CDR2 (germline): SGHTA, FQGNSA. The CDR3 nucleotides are TGTGCCAGCAGCCCAATCCGGGTAGGCTACACCTTC. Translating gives CASSPIRVGYTF.

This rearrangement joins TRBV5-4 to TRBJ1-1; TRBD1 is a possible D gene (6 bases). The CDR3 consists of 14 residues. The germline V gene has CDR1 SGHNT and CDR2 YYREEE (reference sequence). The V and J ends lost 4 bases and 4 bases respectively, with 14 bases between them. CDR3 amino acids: CASSLTGIGTEAFF. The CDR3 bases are TGTGCCAGCAGCCTAACAGGGATCGGCACTGAAGCTTTCTTT.

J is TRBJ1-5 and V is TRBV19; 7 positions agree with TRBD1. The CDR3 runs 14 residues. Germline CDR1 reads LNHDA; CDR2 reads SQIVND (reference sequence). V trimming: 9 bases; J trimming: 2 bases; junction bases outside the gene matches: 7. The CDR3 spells CASLRQGGNQPQHF. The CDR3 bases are TGTGCCAGCTTGAGACAGGGAGGCAATCAGCCCCAGCATTTT.

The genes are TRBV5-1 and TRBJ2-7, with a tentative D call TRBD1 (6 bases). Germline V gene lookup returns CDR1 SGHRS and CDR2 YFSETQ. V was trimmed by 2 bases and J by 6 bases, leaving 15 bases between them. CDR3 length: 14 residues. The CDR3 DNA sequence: TGCGCCAGCAGCTTAAACAGGGATCGGGGCGAGCAGTACTTC. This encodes CASSLNRDRGEQYF.

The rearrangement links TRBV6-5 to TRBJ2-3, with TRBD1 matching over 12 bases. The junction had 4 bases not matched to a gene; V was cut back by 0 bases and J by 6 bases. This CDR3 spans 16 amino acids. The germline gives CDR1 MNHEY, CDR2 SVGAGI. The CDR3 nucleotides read TGTGCCAGCAGTTACTCTGGGACAGGGGGCGAGGATACGCAGTATTTT. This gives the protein CASSYSGTGGEDTQYF.

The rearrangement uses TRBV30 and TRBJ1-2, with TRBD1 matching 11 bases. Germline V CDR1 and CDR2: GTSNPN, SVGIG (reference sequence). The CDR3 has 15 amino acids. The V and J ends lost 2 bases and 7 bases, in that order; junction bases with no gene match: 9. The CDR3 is CAWSQLGQGAIGYTF. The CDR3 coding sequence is TGTGCCTGGAGTCAACTAGGACAGGGGGCAATTGGCTACACCTTC.

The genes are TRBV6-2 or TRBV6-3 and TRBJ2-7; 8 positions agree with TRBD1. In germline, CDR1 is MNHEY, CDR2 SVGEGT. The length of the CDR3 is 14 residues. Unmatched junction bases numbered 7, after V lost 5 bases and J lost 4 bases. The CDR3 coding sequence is TGTGCCAGCAGTCGACAGGGGCTCGGGTACGAGCAGTACTTC. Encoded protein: CASSRQGLGYEQYF.

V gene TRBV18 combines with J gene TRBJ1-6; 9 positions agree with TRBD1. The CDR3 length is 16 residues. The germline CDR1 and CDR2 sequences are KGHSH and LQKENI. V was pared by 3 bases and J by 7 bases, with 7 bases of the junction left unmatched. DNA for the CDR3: TGTGCCAGCTCACCGATCCCCGGACAGGGGAATTCACCCCTCCACTTT. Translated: CASSPIPGQGNSPLHF.

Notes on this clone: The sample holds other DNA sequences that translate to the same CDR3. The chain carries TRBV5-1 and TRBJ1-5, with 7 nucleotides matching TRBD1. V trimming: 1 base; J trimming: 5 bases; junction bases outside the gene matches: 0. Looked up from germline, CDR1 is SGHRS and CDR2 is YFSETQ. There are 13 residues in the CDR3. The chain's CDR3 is CASSLTGDQPQHF. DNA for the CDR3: TGCGCCAGCAGCTTGACAGGGGATCAGCCCCAGCATTTT.

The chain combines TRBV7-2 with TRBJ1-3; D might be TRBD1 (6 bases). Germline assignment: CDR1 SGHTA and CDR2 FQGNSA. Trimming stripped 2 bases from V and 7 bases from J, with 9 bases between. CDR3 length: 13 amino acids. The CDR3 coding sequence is TGTGCCAGCAGCTTATCAGGGGTGAACACCATATATTTT. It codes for CASSLSGVNTIYF.

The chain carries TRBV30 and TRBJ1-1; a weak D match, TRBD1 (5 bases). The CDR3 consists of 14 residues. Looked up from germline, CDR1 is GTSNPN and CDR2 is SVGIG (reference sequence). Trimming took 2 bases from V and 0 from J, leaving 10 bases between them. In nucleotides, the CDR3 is TGTGCCTGGAGTCCAACAGGTCTGAACACTGAAGCTTTCTTT. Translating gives CAWSPTGLNTEAFF.

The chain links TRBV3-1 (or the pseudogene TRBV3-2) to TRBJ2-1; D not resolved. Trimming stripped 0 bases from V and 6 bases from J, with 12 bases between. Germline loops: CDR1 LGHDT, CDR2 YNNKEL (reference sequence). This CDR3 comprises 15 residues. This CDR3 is CASSQELGQANEQFF. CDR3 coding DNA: TGTGCCAGCAGCCAAGAATTGGGCCAGGCCAATGAGCAGTTCTTC.

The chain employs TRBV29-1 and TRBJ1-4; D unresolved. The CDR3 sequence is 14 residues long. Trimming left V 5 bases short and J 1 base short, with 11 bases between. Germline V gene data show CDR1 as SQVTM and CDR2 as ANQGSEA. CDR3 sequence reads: CSVTPGVTNEKLFF. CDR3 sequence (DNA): TGCAGCGTTACGCCGGGAGTAACTAATGAAAAACTGTTTTTT.

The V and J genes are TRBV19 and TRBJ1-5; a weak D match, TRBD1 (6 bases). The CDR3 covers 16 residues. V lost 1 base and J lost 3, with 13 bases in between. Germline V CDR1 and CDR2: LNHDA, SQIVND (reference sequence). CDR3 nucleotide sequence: TGTGCCAGTAGTATAGTACAGGGAGGGTACAATCAGCCCCAGCATTTT. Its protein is CASSIVQGGYNQPQHF. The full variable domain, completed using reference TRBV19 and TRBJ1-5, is DGGITQSPKYLFRKEGQNVTLSCEQNLNHDAMYWYRQDPGQGLRLIYYSQIVNDFQKGDIAEGYSVSREKKESFPLTVTSAQKNPTAFYLCASSIVQGGYNQPQHFGDGTRLSIL.

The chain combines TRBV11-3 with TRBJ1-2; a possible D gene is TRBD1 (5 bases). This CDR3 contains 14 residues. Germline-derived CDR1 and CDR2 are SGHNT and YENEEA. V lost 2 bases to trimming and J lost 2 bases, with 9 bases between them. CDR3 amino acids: CASSLYGGNYGYTF. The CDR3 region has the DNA TGTGCCAGCAGCTTATATGGGGGGAACTATGGCTACACCTTC.